A single sample gave rise to the 29 T cell receptor beta chains below, sequenced in a study of blood T cell repertoires in COVID-19. Assay: immunoSEQ multiplex PCR; the TCRdb copy retains only in-frame clones and omits some. The repertoire consists of 90,000 to 150,000 clones, with 81% occurring once and the leading ten covering less than 11%. Sequenced: peripheral blood. Receptors originate from a human donor in a cohort sampled during active COVID-19.

The genes are TRBV3-1 (or the pseudogene TRBV3-2) and TRBJ2-7; D perhaps matches TRBD2 (6 bases). This CDR3 contains 17 residues. CDR1 is LGHDT and CDR2 is YNNKEL in the germline V gene (reference sequence). Deletions cut 4 bases from V and 0 bases from J, with 19 bases between. The CDR3 is CASSPRFGGKSSYEQYF. CDR3 DNA: TGTGCCAGCAGCCCCCGGTTTGGCGGGAAAAGCTCCTACGAGCAGTACTTC.

The chain is built from TRBV19 and TRBJ2-3; D might be TRBD1 (7 bases). Germline CDR1 reads LNHDA; CDR2 reads SQIVND (reference sequence). V lost 4 bases and J 0 bases, leaving 14 bases between the germline ends. The CDR3 is 16 amino acids. In nucleotides, the CDR3 is TGTGCCAGTAGTAACTCGCAGGGGGGTAGCACAGATACGCAGTATTTT. Translated: CASSNSQGGSTDTQYF.

The rearrangement joins TRBV29-1 to TRBJ2-3; the match to TRBD1 covers 7 bases. V shed 7 bases and J 6 bases; nucleotides not matched to a gene: 7. Per the germline V gene, CDR1 is SQVTM and CDR2 is ANQGSEA. This CDR3 comprises 12 residues. CDR3 protein: CSGRQGQDTQYF. DNA of the CDR3: TGCAGCGGGAGACAGGGTCAGGATACGCAGTATTTT.

The chain couples TRBV27 to TRBJ1-3; D gene ambiguous. Trimming cost V 0 bases and J 5 bases, with 8 bases left between them. The CDR3 is made up of 14 amino acids. Looked up from germline, CDR1 is MNHEY and CDR2 is SMNVEV (reference sequence). CDR3 residues: CASSLSYQRNTIYF. CDR3 in DNA: TGTGCCAGCAGTTTATCGTACCAGAGAAACACCATATATTTT.

In this sample, this clone turned up a few times. V and J are TRBV7-3 and TRBJ1-1; D uncertain. This CDR3 is 14 amino acids long. Deletions cut 8 bases from V and 1 base from J, with 14 bases between. CDR1 and CDR2 from the germline V gene are SGHTA and FQGTGA. The CDR3 protein is CASRGGISNTEAFF. The CDR3 DNA reads TGTGCCAGCCGGGGTGGCATTTCGAACACTGAAGCTTTCTTT.

This clone was observed once. This rearrangement joins TRBV7-2 to TRBJ2-3; D possibly corresponds to TRBD2 (5 bases). From germline, CDR1 is SGHTA and CDR2 FQGNSA. Trimming cost V 5 bases and J 9 bases, with 15 bases left between them. This CDR3 has 13 amino acids. As DNA, the CDR3 is TGTGCCAGCAGCCCTCCCGGACTTCGCACGCAGTATTTT. It encodes CASSPPGLRTQYF.

This chain connects TRBV27 to TRBJ1-3, with 7 nucleotides matching TRBD1. Trimming took 8 bases from V and 0 from J; bases not matched to a gene: 7. This CDR3 is 15 amino acids long. CDR1 and CDR2 from the germline V gene are MNHEY and SMNVEV (reference sequence). The CDR3 region is CASAYRGVSGNTIYF. The CDR3 DNA reads as TGTGCCAGCGCGTACAGGGGCGTCTCTGGAAACACCATATATTTT.

This rearrangement joins TRBV2 to TRBJ2-7; D call uncertain. CDR1 SNHLY and CDR2 FYNNEI come from the germline V gene. Trimming pared 0 bases from V and 3 bases from J, leaving 9 bases between. The CDR3 is 14 amino acids. CDR3 sequence reads: CASSEAAGGYEQYF. CDR3 bases: TGTGCCAGCAGTGAAGCTGCTGGCGGCTACGAGCAGTACTTC. The full variable domain, completed using reference TRBV2 and TRBJ2-7, is EPEVTQTPSHQVTQMGQEVILRCVPISNHLYFYWYRQILGQKVEFLVSFYNNEISEKSEIFDDQFSVERPDGSNFTLKIRSTKLEDSAMYFCASSEAAGGYEQYFGPGTRLTVT.

CDR3 region: CASSPGGNQPQHF. DNA of the CDR3: TGTGCCAGCTCACCTGGGGGGAATCAGCCCCAGCATTTT. This chain uses TRBV18 with TRBJ1-5, with D maybe TRBD1 (5 bases). The CDR3 totals 13 residues. CDR1 and CDR2 (germline): KGHSH, LQKENI. V was shortened by 3 bases and J by 4 bases, with 7 bases between the two germline ends. Filled out from reference TRBV18 and TRBJ1-5, the complete variable domain reads NAGVMQNPRHLVRRRGQEARLRCSPMKGHSHVYWYRQLPEEGLKFMVYLQKENIIDESGMPKERFSAEFPKEGPSILRIQQVVRGDSAAYFCASSPGGNQPQHFGDGTRLSIL.

At least ten counts were recorded for this clone. The chain employs TRBV7-9 and TRBJ1-5; D is unresolved. This CDR3 is 14 amino acids long. V was pared by 5 bases and J by 0 bases, with 8 bases between. The germline CDR1 and CDR2 sequences are SEHNR and FQNEAQ (reference sequence). CDR3 loop: CASSAGSSNQPQHF. The CDR3 bases are TGTGCCAGCAGCGCCGGGAGTAGCAATCAGCCCCAGCATTTT.

This chain uses TRBV4-3 with TRBJ2-1, with 9 bases lining up with TRBD2. Germline V lookup: CDR1 LGHNA, CDR2 YSLEER. The CDR3 contains 15 residues. J was trimmed by 1 base and V by 4 bases; bases with no gene match: 2. CDR3 DNA sequence: TGCGCCAGCAGCCTAGCGGGAGAATCCTACAATGAGCAGTTCTTC. Translation gives CASSLAGESYNEQFF.

The V gene is TRBV10-3, the J gene TRBJ1-2; possibly TRBD1 for D (6 bases). Trimming pared 2 bases from V and 14 bases from J, leaving 18 bases between. CDR3 length equals 13 residues. The germline V gene encodes CDR1 ENHRY and CDR2 SYGVKD. CDR3 coding DNA: TGTGCCATCAGTGAGGAGGGCTCGGGACAAATTACCTTC. The encoded protein is CAISEEGSGQITF.

The chain recombines TRBV7-8 with TRBJ1-6; possibly TRBD1 for D (6 bases). Germline assignment: CDR1 SGHVS and CDR2 FQNEAQ. Trimming took off 5 bases at V and 3 bases at J, with 8 bases between the two ends. The CDR3 runs 14 residues. CDR3 nucleotide sequence: TGTGCCAGCAGCACGGACAGCTATAATTCACCCCTCCACTTT. It yields the protein CASSTDSYNSPLHF.

This sequence joins TRBV6-5 and TRBJ1-5, with 10 bases identical to TRBD1. The CDR3 is 15 residues long. V gave up 6 bases and J gave up 6 bases; unmatched junction bases: 8. Looked up from germline, CDR1 is MNHEY and CDR2 is SVGAGI. In DNA, the CDR3 is TGTGCCAGCAGAGACCGACAGGGGGCGAGTCAGCCCCAGCATTTT. Amino acids: CASRDRQGASQPQHF.

The chain recombines TRBV29-1 with TRBJ2-7; TRBD2 aligns across 8 bases. Germline CDR1 SQVTM, CDR2 ANQGSEA. The CDR3 contains 13 residues. The V and J ends lost 5 bases and 3 bases, in that order; junction bases with no gene match: 6. CDR3 bases: TGCAGCGTTACGGGAGGGGTAGACTACGAGCAGTACTTC. Encoded protein: CSVTGGVDYEQYF.

V gene TRBV7-9 combines with J gene TRBJ1-2; a possible D gene is TRBD1 (6 bases). Trimming took off 6 bases at V and 5 bases at J, with 16 bases between the two ends. Germline-derived CDR1 and CDR2 are SEHNR and FQNEAQ (reference sequence). The CDR3 contains 14 residues. The CDR3 DNA reads TGTGCCAGCAGGCCCGGGGGGCGATGGTATGGCTACACCTTC. Its translation is CASRPGGRWYGYTF.

The chain uses TRBV6-5 and TRBJ1-1; a weak D match, TRBD1 (5 bases). Looked up from germline, CDR1 is MNHEY and CDR2 is SVGAGI. Trimming shortened V by 6 bases and J by 0 bases, and 11 bases separated the two germline ends. The CDR3 contains 14 residues. The CDR3 sequence is CASRGEGMNTEAFF. CDR3 sequence (DNA): TGTGCCAGCAGAGGGGAGGGCATGAACACTGAAGCTTTCTTT.

The chain carries TRBV5-4 and TRBJ2-2; D is ambiguous. This CDR3 has 11 residues. The ends were cut back, 2 bases at V and 7 bases at J, with 3 bases in the middle. Germline V CDR1 and CDR2: SGHNT, YYREEE (reference sequence). The CDR3 sequence is CASSFGGELFF. CDR3 nucleotide sequence: TGTGCCAGCAGCTTCGGCGGGGAGCTGTTTTTT.

This chain links TRBV6-5 with TRBJ1-2, with TRBD1 as a possible D gene (5 bases). The germline V gene encodes CDR1 MNHEY and CDR2 SVGAGI. V was shortened by 10 bases and J by 3 bases, with 15 bases between the two germline ends. The length of the CDR3 is 13 residues. The CDR3 protein is CATRAGVDYGYTF. The DNA for the CDR3 is TGTGCCACCCGGGCGGGGGTGGACTATGGCTACACCTTC.

This chain links TRBV7-8 with TRBJ2-2; D is undetermined. The CDR3 spans 14 residues. The V end was cut by 0 bases, the J end by 7 bases, with 9 bases between. The germline gives CDR1 SGHVS, CDR2 FQNEAQ. This chain's CDR3 is CASSLAPGGGELFF. The CDR3 DNA is TGTGCCAGCAGCTTAGCGCCCGGCGGCGGGGAGCTGTTTTTT.

This clone showed up just a few times. The V gene is TRBV28, the J gene TRBJ1-3, with a possible D match to TRBD1 (6 bases). CDR1 is MDHEN, CDR2 SYDVKM, per germline. The CDR3 is 12 residues long. V gave up 3 bases and J gave up 9 bases, with 9 bases separating them. The CDR3 DNA follows: TGTGCCAGCAGTTTGATGACAGGCACCATATATTTT. Translation: CASSLMTGTIYF.

The chain uses TRBV28 and TRBJ1-2, with D uncertain. The CDR3 is 15 residues long. CDR1 is MDHEN, CDR2 SYDVKM, per germline. Trimming cost V 4 bases and J 3 bases, with 15 bases left between them. CDR3 in amino acids: CASSSSDGSYYGYTF. The CDR3 DNA sequence: TGTGCCAGCAGTTCCTCGGACGGGAGCTACTATGGCTACACCTTC.

V gene TRBV12-3 or TRBV12-4 combines with J gene TRBJ2-7; TRBD1 is a possible D gene (6 bases). CDR3 size: 13 residues. V was clipped by 3 bases and J by 2 bases, with 8 bases between them. The CDR3 here is CASSFDRTYEQYF. Written as DNA, the CDR3 is TGTGCCAGCAGTTTCGACAGGACCTACGAGCAGTACTTC.

The sample holds one count of this clone. J is TRBJ2-7 and V is TRBV10-3; tentative D call: TRBD1 (5 bases). CDR3 length equals 13 residues. Germline-derived CDR1 and CDR2 are ENHRY and SYGVKD. The V gene lost 3 bases and the J gene lost 2 bases, with 8 bases spanning the gap. The DNA of the CDR3 is TGTGCCATCAGTGATCAGGGCCCCTACGAGCAGTACTTC. Its translation: CAISDQGPYEQYF.

This clone appeared a single time. The chain couples TRBV18 to TRBJ1-1; a weak D match, TRBD1 (6 bases). The V gene lost 8 bases and the J gene lost 1 base, with 17 bases spanning the gap. The CDR3 consists of 15 residues. Per the germline V gene, CDR1 is KGHSH and CDR2 is LQKENI. Written as DNA, the CDR3 is TGTGCCAGCCACACAGGGCTCCTTGGGAACACTGAAGCTTTCTTT. As protein: CASHTGLLGNTEAFF.

In this sample, this clone turned up once. CDR3 DNA sequence: TGTGCCAGCAAGACTGCTGGGGCCAACGTCCTGACTTTC. This sequence encodes CASKTAGANVLTF. The rearrangement links TRBV11-3 to TRBJ2-6; D is uncertain. V shed 7 bases and J shed 2 bases, with 6 bases lying between them. Germline values: CDR1 SGHNT, CDR2 YENEEA. The CDR3 has 13 amino acids.

The V gene is TRBV30, the J gene TRBJ2-7, with TRBD1 identical over 9 bases. The CDR3 has 13 residues. The germline V gene encodes CDR1 GTSNPN and CDR2 SVGIG (reference sequence). The V segment lost 1 base and the J segment 4 bases; nucleotides outside the gene matches: 2. The CDR3 DNA reads TGTGCCTGGAGTGCGGGACAGGGTTACGAGCAGTACTTC. It specifies CAWSAGQGYEQYF.

This clone was seen just once. V and J are TRBV3-1 (or the pseudogene TRBV3-2) and TRBJ2-2, with TRBD2 as a possible D gene (6 bases). Germline V gene data show CDR1 as LGHDT and CDR2 as YNNKEL (reference sequence). The V end lost 1 base, the J end lost 6 bases, and 15 bases lay between the germline ends. There are 16 residues in the CDR3. The CDR3 loop reads CASSQVSGRVPGELFF. The CDR3 coding sequence is TGTGCCAGCAGCCAAGTATCCGGGAGAGTCCCCGGGGAGCTGTTTTTT.

This clone occurred a few times. The chain recombines TRBV4-1 with TRBJ2-5; TRBD2 might be the D (7 bases). This CDR3 comprises 17 residues. Germline values: CDR1 MGHRA, CDR2 YSYEKL. V was shortened by 0 bases and J by 4 bases, with 18 bases between the two germline ends. The DNA of the CDR3 is TGCGCCAGCAGCCAAGACCCCAGGGGAGGGGGTGGAGAGACCCAGTACTTC. Translated, it gives CASSQDPRGGGGETQYF.